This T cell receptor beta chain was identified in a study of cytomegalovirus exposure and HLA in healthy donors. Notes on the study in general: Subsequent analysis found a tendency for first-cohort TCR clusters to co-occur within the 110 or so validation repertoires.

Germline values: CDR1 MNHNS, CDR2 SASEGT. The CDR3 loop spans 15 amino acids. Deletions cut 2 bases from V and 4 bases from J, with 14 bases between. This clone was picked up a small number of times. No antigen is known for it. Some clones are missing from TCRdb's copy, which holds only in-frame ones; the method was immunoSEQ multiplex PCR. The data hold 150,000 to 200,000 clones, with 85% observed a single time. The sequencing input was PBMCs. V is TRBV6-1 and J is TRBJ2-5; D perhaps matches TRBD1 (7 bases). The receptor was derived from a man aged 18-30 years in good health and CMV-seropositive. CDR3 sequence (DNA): TGTGCCAGCAGTGAATACCAGGGGGGCCTAGAGACCCAGTACTTC. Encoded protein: CASSEYQGGLETQYF.